The rows below give T cell receptor beta chains drawn from one sample of a study of regulatory T cells in long-lasting Graves disease. TCRdb re-derived calls from the multiplex PCR reads in MiXCR, one entry per CDR3 protein. The sample holds 300,000 to 500,000 distinct CDR3 sequences, about a fifth seen once. This specimen consisted of peripheral blood mononuclear cells (PBMCs), obtained when the disease was refractory, from a patient treated with antithyroid drugs. Receptor source: a female donor with Graves disease. Each CDR3 is given with its conserved first and last residue. A D gene is named only where the DNA matches it firmly. A clone size is listed for some rows: how often the clone was seen (once, few, many), or a class if it is expanded.

J gene: TRBJ2-2; clone size: .; V gene: TRBV29-1; D gene: TRBD2; CDR3 length: 16; CDR3 DNA: TGCAGCGTTGAACTGGAACTAGCGGGGAACACCGGGGAGCTGTTTTTT; CDR3 protein: CSVELELAGNTGELFF
J gene: TRBJ2-1; clone size: .; V gene: TRBV30; D gene: .; CDR3 length: 10; CDR3 DNA: TGTGCCTGGGGGTCGAAAGGGCAGTTCTTC; CDR3 protein: CAWGSKGQFF
J gene: TRBJ2-2; clone size: few; V gene: TRBV14; D gene: .; CDR3 length: 15; CDR3 DNA: TGTGCCAGCAGCCACCGAGACAAACTCACCGGGGAGCTGTTTTTT; CDR3 protein: CASSHRDKLTGELFF
J gene: TRBJ1-1; clone size: few; V gene: TRBV5-8; D gene: .; CDR3 length: 13; CDR3 DNA: TGTGCCAGCAGCTTGGAATGGTTCACTGAAGCTTTCTTT; CDR3 protein: CASSLEWFTEAFF
J gene: TRBJ1-2; clone size: many; V gene: TRBV10-3; D gene: TRBD1; CDR3 length: 13; CDR3 DNA: TGTGCCATCAGGGGGACAGGCAACTATGGCTACACCTTC; CDR3 protein: CAIRGTGNYGYTF
J gene: TRBJ2-6; clone size: .; V gene: TRBV7-2; D gene: .; CDR3 length: 14; CDR3 DNA: TGTGCCAGCAGCTCAACGATCGGGGCCAACGTCCTGACTTTC; CDR3 protein: CASSSTIGANVLTF
J gene: TRBJ1-4; clone size: many; V gene: TRBV7-2; D gene: TRBD1; CDR3 length: 12; CDR3 DNA: TGCGCCAGCAGCCTCAGGGGGGAAAAACTGTTTTTT; CDR3 protein: CASSLRGEKLFF
J gene: TRBJ1-4; clone size: many; V gene: TRBV2; D gene: .; CDR3 length: 15; CDR3 DNA: TGTGCCAGCAGTTGGGGGGCAGGGCGTTCTGAAAAACTGTTTTTT; CDR3 protein: CASSWGAGRSEKLFF
J gene: TRBJ1-5; clone size: .; V gene: TRBV24-1; D gene: .; CDR3 length: 14; CDR3 DNA: TGTGCCACCAGTGATTCCGGGAATGGGCAGCCCCAGCATTTT; CDR3 protein: CATSDSGNGQPQHF
J gene: TRBJ2-7; clone size: many; V gene: TRBV7-2; D gene: .; CDR3 length: 12; CDR3 DNA: TGTGCCAGCAGCTCCCAGATATACGAGCAGTACTTC; CDR3 protein: CASSSQIYEQYF
J gene: TRBJ2-5; clone size: .; V gene: TRBV20-1; D gene: .; CDR3 length: 15; CDR3 DNA: TGCAGTGCTCCGAAGGGACTGGAAGAGAGTGAGACCCAGTACTTC; CDR3 protein: CSAPKGLEESETQYF
J gene: TRBJ1-1; clone size: many; V gene: TRBV28; D gene: TRBD1; CDR3 length: 14; CDR3 DNA: TGTGCCAGCAGTCTGGGACAGGCTCGGACTGAAGCTTTCTTT; CDR3 protein: CASSLGQARTEAFF
J gene: TRBJ1-2; clone size: .; V gene: TRBV28; D gene: TRBD1; CDR3 length: 14; CDR3 DNA: TGTGCCAGCAGTTTGCCGGGACAGGCGGGTGGCTACACCTTC; CDR3 protein: CASSLPGQAGGYTF
J gene: TRBJ2-3; clone size: few; V gene: TRBV28; D gene: TRBD2; CDR3 length: 15; CDR3 DNA: TGTGCCAGCATACTAGCGGGAGTGGGCACAGATACGCAGTATTTT; CDR3 protein: CASILAGVGTDTQYF
J gene: TRBJ1-1; clone size: many; V gene: TRBV28; D gene: TRBD1; CDR3 length: 17; CDR3 DNA: TGTGCCAGCAGCCCAGGGACAGTAATCGGAATGAACACTGAAGCTTTCTTT; CDR3 protein: CASSPGTVIGMNTEAFF
J gene: TRBJ2-7; clone size: .; V gene: TRBV13; D gene: .; CDR3 length: 15; CDR3 DNA: TGTGCCAGCAGCCTCGGGGTAGCGGAGACCTACGAGCAGTACTTC; CDR3 protein: CASSLGVAETYEQYF
J gene: TRBJ2-3; clone size: .; V gene: TRBV20-1; D gene: .; CDR3 length: 13; CDR3 DNA: TGCAGTGCTAGTTTAACAGGGCCAGATACGCAGTATTTT; CDR3 protein: CSASLTGPDTQYF